This T cell receptor (beta chain) was obtained from a study of T-cell reconstitution after alpha-beta-depleted transplantation in children. The CDR3 length is 16 residues. After removal of 4 bases from V and 0 bases from J, the junction contained 5 bases not matched to a gene. Per germline, CDR1 MGHRA and CDR2 YSYEKL. A library of TCRbeta sequences, prepared with unique molecular identifiers, was generated. In TCRdb, the PCR reads were re-called with MiXCR into one record per CDR3 protein. The repertoire holds roughly 570,000 distinct CDR3 sequences, with roughly 30% as singletons. Broader study findings: Two months or so post-transplant, alpha-beta T cells reportedly derived from several hundred expanded graft clones. The origin of high day-60 TCRbeta diversity in some patients lay in surviving recipient T cells and thymic progenitors. A year had passed since transplant, and T-cell counts and diversity by then came mostly from newly produced T cells.

Notes on this clonotype: Its antigen is still unknown.

The sequenced sample was PBMCs, obtained before TCRalphabeta/CD19-depleted stem cell transplant. This receptor was obtained from a boy less than two years old with Wiskott-Aldrich syndrome, due to receive a stem cell transplant. The gene calls are TRBV4-1 and TRBJ2-1; 8 positions match TRBD2. CDR3 DNA: TGCGCCAGCAGCCGGCCGGGACTAGACTCCTACAATGAGCAGTTCTTC. Its protein is CASSRPGLDSYNEQFF.